Each of the 27 T cell receptor beta chains below was sequenced from the same sample in a study of T cell repertoires in cytomegalovirus infection. These TCRs' antigens remain unknown. TCRdb reanalysed the reads using MiXCR and keeps one entry per CDR3 protein. The sample gives a few hundred thousand distinct CDR3 sequences, roughly a third of which show up once; about a sixth is in the top ten. This material consisted of cultured PBMCs, taken from culture after CMV antigen stimulation. These receptor sequences come from a human donor in good health (CMV status not recorded). Some clones in this sample may be carry-over from other donors' samples.

This clonotype has at least ten counts. The V call is TRBV4-1, the J call TRBJ2-1; 10 nucleotides align to TRBD2. Unmatched junction bases numbered 3, after V lost 4 bases and J lost 6 bases. Germline CDR1 is MGHRA and CDR2 is YSYEKL. This CDR3 region has 14 residues. The DNA of the CDR3 is TGCGCCAGCAGCCTTTCTAGCGGGAGCAATGAGCAGTTCTTC. As protein: CASSLSSGSNEQFF.

The chain combines TRBV6-2 or TRBV6-3 with TRBJ2-6, with 11 positions matching TRBD1. Looked up from germline, CDR1 is MNHEY and CDR2 is SVGEGT. V shed 0 bases and J 1 base; nucleotides not matched to a gene: 5. The CDR3 length is 19 residues. The CDR3 nucleotides are TGTGCCAGCAGTTACTCATCCGGGACAGGGGGTTCTGGGGCCAACGTCCTGACTTTC. Its protein is CASSYSSGTGGSGANVLTF.

This clonotype was seen at least ten times. The chain is built from TRBV7-2 and TRBJ2-1; 11 bases agree with TRBD2. The V and J ends lost 1 base and 9 bases, in that order; junction bases with no gene match: 5. CDR3 length: 15 amino acids. Germline V CDR1 and CDR2: SGHTA, FQGNSA. The chain's CDR3 is CASSLDTSGSAEQFF. In DNA, the CDR3 is TGTGCCAGCAGCTTAGATACTAGCGGGAGTGCTGAGCAGTTCTTC.

This chain connects TRBV5-1 to TRBJ2-1, with a possible D match to TRBD2 (6 bases). This CDR3 spans 15 amino acids. In germline, CDR1 is SGHRS, CDR2 YFSETQ. V lost 0 bases to trimming and J lost 5 bases, with 12 bases between them. This chain's CDR3 is CASSLEAGKNNEQFF. The CDR3 nucleotides are TGCGCCAGCAGCTTGGAGGCGGGAAAAAACAATGAGCAGTTCTTC.

The J gene is TRBJ2-3, the V gene TRBV20-1; TRBD2 agrees at 16 bases. The CDR3 contains 15 residues. Germline CDR1 reads DFQATT; CDR2 reads SNEGSKA (reference sequence). V trimming: 6 bases; J trimming: 3 bases; junction bases outside the gene matches: 3. In DNA form, the CDR3 reads TGCAGTGCAGAGGGACTAGCGGGAGGGACAGATACGCAGTATTTT. Its protein is CSAEGLAGGTDTQYF.

The rearrangement links TRBV10-3 to TRBJ1-1; no firm D call. Germline V gene data show CDR1 as ENHRY and CDR2 as SYGVKD. V lost 3 bases to trimming and J lost 11 bases, with 16 bases between them. CDR3 length equals 13 residues. The CDR3: CAISDSSAGRAFF. CDR3 sequence (DNA): TGTGCCATCAGTGATTCGAGTGCCGGGAGGGCTTTCTTT.

The genes are TRBV11-3 and TRBJ2-5; perhaps D is TRBD1 or TRBD2 (5 bases each). Germline assignment: CDR1 SGHNT and CDR2 YENEEA. CDR3 length: 17 residues. V dropped 3 bases and J dropped 5 bases, with 22 bases sitting between them. CDR3 residues: CASSLVSMSQGGETQYF. The CDR3 DNA sequence: TGTGCCAGCAGCTTGGTGTCGATGAGCCAGGGCGGGGAGACCCAGTACTTC.

The gene calls are TRBV6-2 or TRBV6-3 and TRBJ2-2; 10 nucleotides agree with TRBD1. From germline, CDR1 is MNHEY and CDR2 SVGEGT. The junction had 5 bases not matched to a gene; V was cut back by 7 bases and J by 3 bases. The CDR3 covers 15 residues. CDR3: CASKLTGGDTGELFF. DNA for the CDR3: TGTGCCAGCAAGTTGACAGGGGGCGACACCGGGGAGCTGTTTTTT.

The chain combines TRBV28 with TRBJ2-2, with D possibly being TRBD1 (5 bases). The CDR3 runs 16 residues. The V end lost 3 bases, the J end lost 6 bases, and 17 bases lay between the germline ends. Germline values: CDR1 MDHEN, CDR2 SYDVKM. CDR3 in amino acids: CASSFFPRDQAGELFF. In nucleotides, the CDR3 is TGTGCCAGCAGTTTTTTCCCCAGGGATCAGGCCGGGGAGCTGTTTTTT.

The chain recombines TRBV6-5 with TRBJ2-7, with 9 bases that match TRBD1. J was trimmed by 2 bases and V by 0 bases; bases with no gene match: 2. This CDR3 has 15 amino acids. The germline V gene encodes CDR1 MNHEY and CDR2 SVGAGI. DNA for the CDR3: TGTGCCAGCAGTTACTCAGGGACAGGGCCCTACGAGCAGTACTTC. Translated: CASSYSGTGPYEQYF.

The chain combines TRBV7-6 with TRBJ1-2, with 8 bases identical to TRBD1. J was trimmed by 7 bases and V by 1 base; bases with no gene match: 2. The CDR3 extends over 13 amino acids. Germline loops: CDR1 SGHVS, CDR2 FNYEAQ. The CDR3 spells CASSLVRGLGYTF. The CDR3, as DNA: TGTGCCAGCAGCTTAGTCAGGGGGCTTGGCTACACCTTC.

This chain uses TRBV27 with TRBJ2-5; D may be TRBD1 (8 bases). V lost 5 bases and J lost 1, with 23 bases in between. Per germline, CDR1 MNHEY and CDR2 SMNVEV (reference sequence). This CDR3 is built from 18 residues. The CDR3 region is CASSVFRGLAELQETQYF. The DNA of the CDR3 is TGTGCCAGCAGTGTCTTCAGGGGGCTAGCGGAGCTCCAAGAGACCCAGTACTTC.

The gene calls are TRBV7-2 and TRBJ2-6; D possibly corresponds to TRBD1 (5 bases). With 4 bases removed from V and 4 bases from J, the gap between germline ends came to 20 bases. CDR1 SGHTA and CDR2 FQGNSA come from the germline V gene. The CDR3 has 18 amino acids. CDR3 bases: TGTGCCAGCAGCTCTCAATGGGGCCTTCACTCCGGGGCCAACGTCCTGACTTTC. Translating gives CASSSQWGLHSGANVLTF.

The chain joins TRBV7-2 to TRBJ1-2; 10 bases align to TRBD1. J was trimmed by 8 bases and V by 5 bases; bases with no gene match: 8. Germline V gene data show CDR1 as SGHTA and CDR2 as FQGNSA. This CDR3 is 14 amino acids long. The CDR3 here is CASSPPGQGHGYTF. CDR3 nucleotides: TGTGCCAGCAGCCCACCGGGACAGGGGCACGGCTACACCTTC.

This clonotype has only a few counts. The V gene is TRBV7-8, the J gene TRBJ2-1; D perhaps matches TRBD2 (5 bases). With 5 bases removed from V and 10 bases from J, the gap between germline ends came to 15 bases. CDR1 SGHVS and CDR2 FQNEAQ come from the germline V gene. This CDR3 is 13 amino acids long. CDR3 amino acids: CASSADRGAEQFF. The DNA of the CDR3 is TGTGCCAGCAGCGCGGACCGGGGTGCGGAGCAGTTCTTC.

This chain connects TRBV7-2 to TRBJ2-3, with 12 bases identical to TRBD1. After removal of 7 bases from V and 3 bases from J, the junction contained 14 bases not matched to a gene. The CDR3 runs 18 residues. Germline values: CDR1 SGHTA, CDR2 FQGNSA. This CDR3 reads CASNFTSGTGGETDTQYF. CDR3 nucleotides: TGTGCCAGCAACTTCACCTCCGGGACAGGGGGCGAGACAGATACGCAGTATTTT. Combining the CDR3 with reference TRBV7-2 and TRBJ2-3 gives the whole variable domain GAGVSQSPSNKVTEKGKDVELRCDPISGHTALYWYRQSLGQGLEFLIYFQGNSAPDKSGLPSDRFSAERTGGSVSTLTIQRTQQEDSAVYLCASNFTSGTGGETDTQYFGPGTRLTVL.

To note about this clonotype: This could be a read error, since a much larger clone is one nucleotide away. The chain is built from TRBV12-3 or TRBV12-4 and TRBJ2-3; weak D call: TRBD2 (6 bases). CDR3 size: 14 residues. The CDR3 here is CASSFVGSIDTQYF. Written as DNA, the CDR3 is TGTGCCAGCAGTTTTGTCGGGAGCATAGATACGCAGTATTTT.

The chain couples TRBV10-3 to TRBJ2-7; TRBD2 matches 9 bases. The V segment lost 6 bases and the J segment 4 bases; nucleotides outside the gene matches: 7. The CDR3 runs 14 residues. The germline V gene has CDR1 ENHRY and CDR2 SYGVKD. CDR3 DNA: TGTGCCATCAGCCTAGCGGGATCCAATTACGAGCAGTACTTC. Translated, it gives CAISLAGSNYEQYF.

This clonotype was detected a few times. V gene TRBV7-8 combines with J gene TRBJ2-1; D call uncertain. Germline assignment: CDR1 SGHVS and CDR2 FQNEAQ. V lost 5 bases and J lost 2, with 10 bases in between. The CDR3 spans 14 residues. CDR3 bases: TGTGCCAGCAGCCACGGAAGAGCCTACAATGAGCAGTTCTTC. Translating it yields CASSHGRAYNEQFF.

The CDR3 DNA reads TGTGCCAGCAGCTTGATACAGGGGGTAGAGCCCCAGCATTTT. Translating gives CASSLIQGVEPQHF. The gene calls are TRBV5-5 and TRBJ1-5; 8 bases fit TRBD1. With 1 base clipped from V and 8 bases from J, the junction kept 5 bases outside the gene matches. Germline V gene data show CDR1 as SGHKS and CDR2 as YYEKEE (reference sequence). CDR3 size: 14 residues.

The chain employs TRBV19 and TRBJ2-3; D could derive from TRBD1 or TRBD2 (5 bases each). Germline CDR1 reads LNHDA; CDR2 reads SQIVND (reference sequence). The length of the CDR3 is 15 residues. Trimming cost V 8 bases and J 6 bases, with 21 bases left between them. In nucleotides, the CDR3 is TGTGCCAGTCGGGCCGGGACGCTGAACGCGGATACGCAGTATTTT. It codes for CASRAGTLNADTQYF.

This clonotype was observed a few times. A read error may account for a junction end that differs from germline. The chain uses TRBV12-3 or TRBV12-4 and TRBJ2-5; a possible D gene is TRBD2 (5 bases). The CDR3 contains 13 residues. The CDR3 sequence: CASNLRGRETQYF. The DNA of the CDR3 is TGTGCCAGCAATTTACGGGGTAGGGAGACCCAGTACTTC.

This sequence joins TRBV7-6 and TRBJ1-5; D is perhaps TRBD1 (6 bases). CDR3 length equals 13 residues. V lost 1 base to trimming and J lost 6 bases, with 7 bases between them. Germline CDR1 is SGHVS and CDR2 is FNYEAQ. CDR3 in amino acids: CASSLEDSQPQHF. The CDR3 DNA is TGTGCCAGCAGCTTAGAGGACAGTCAGCCCCAGCATTTT.

This clonotype was observed a handful of times. The chain is built from TRBV27 and TRBJ2-7, with TRBD2 matching 9 bases. CDR1 and CDR2 from the germline V gene are MNHEY and SMNVEV (reference sequence). The CDR3 contains 14 residues. After removal of 5 bases from V and 3 bases from J, the junction contained 5 bases not matched to a gene. In nucleotides, the CDR3 is TGTGCCAGCAGTGTTAGCGGGAGTGGCTACGAGCAGTACTTC. It translates to CASSVSGSGYEQYF.

V is TRBV4-1 and J is TRBJ2-4; no reliable D call. This CDR3 spans 17 amino acids. From germline, CDR1 is MGHRA and CDR2 YSYEKL. Trimming took off 0 bases at V and 1 base at J, with 13 bases between the two ends. The CDR3 bases are TGCGCCAGCAGCCAAGACCGGCCAGTTCTTGCCAAAAACATTCAGTACTTC. Residues: CASSQDRPVLAKNIQYF.

This clonotype was seen a handful of times. The chain employs TRBV28 and TRBJ2-5; D is possibly TRBD1 or TRBD2 (5 bases each). The CDR3 consists of 15 residues. Trimming shortened V by 6 bases and J by 7 bases, and 21 bases separated the two germline ends. Per germline, CDR1 MDHEN and CDR2 SYDVKM. As DNA, the CDR3 is TGTGCCAGCAGCTATCGGGACGGCTCCGGTGGGACCCAGTACTTC. It codes for CASSYRDGSGGTQYF.

This clonotype was observed a few times. The CDR3 loop is CASSRPEGRQYV. The CDR3 DNA reads as TGTGCCAGCAGTCGCCCCGAGGGGCGGCAGTACGTC. The rearrangement uses TRBV28 and TRBJ2-7; D assignment may be TRBD1 or TRBD2 (5 bases each). Germline CDR1 MDHEN, CDR2 SYDVKM. The V gene lost 5 bases and the J gene lost 9 bases, with 14 bases spanning the gap. CDR3 size: 12 residues.